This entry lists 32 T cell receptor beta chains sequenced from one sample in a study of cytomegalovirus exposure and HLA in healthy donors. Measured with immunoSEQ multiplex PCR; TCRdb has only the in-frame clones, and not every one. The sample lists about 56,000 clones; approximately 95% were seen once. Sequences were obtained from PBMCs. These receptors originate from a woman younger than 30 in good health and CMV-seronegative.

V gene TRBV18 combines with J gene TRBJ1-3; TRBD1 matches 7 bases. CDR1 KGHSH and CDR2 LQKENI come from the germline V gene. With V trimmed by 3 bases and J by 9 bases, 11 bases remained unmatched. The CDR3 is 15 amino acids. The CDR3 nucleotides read TGTGCCAGCTCACCGGCACAGGGGTCTATTATCACCATATATTTT. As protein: CASSPAQGSIITIYF.

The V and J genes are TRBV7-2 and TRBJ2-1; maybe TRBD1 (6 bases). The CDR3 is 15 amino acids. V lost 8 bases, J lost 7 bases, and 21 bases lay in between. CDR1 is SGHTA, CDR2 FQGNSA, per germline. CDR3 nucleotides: TGTGCCAGCCTGCAGGACAGTCTCCCTGGAAATGAGCAGTTCTTC. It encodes CASLQDSLPGNEQFF.

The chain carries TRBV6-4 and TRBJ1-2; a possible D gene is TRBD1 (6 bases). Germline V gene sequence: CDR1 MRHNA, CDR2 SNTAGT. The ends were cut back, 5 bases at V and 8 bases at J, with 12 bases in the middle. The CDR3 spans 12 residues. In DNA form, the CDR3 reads TGTGCCAGCAGTATGGGGGCCGGGGGCTACACCTTC. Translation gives CASSMGAGGYTF.

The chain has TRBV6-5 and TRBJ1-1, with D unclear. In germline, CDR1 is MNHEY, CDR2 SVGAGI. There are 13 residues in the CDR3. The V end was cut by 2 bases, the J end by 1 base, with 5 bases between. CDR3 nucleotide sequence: TGTGCCAGCAGTTACGCAGGGAACACTGAAGCTTTCTTT. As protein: CASSYAGNTEAFF.

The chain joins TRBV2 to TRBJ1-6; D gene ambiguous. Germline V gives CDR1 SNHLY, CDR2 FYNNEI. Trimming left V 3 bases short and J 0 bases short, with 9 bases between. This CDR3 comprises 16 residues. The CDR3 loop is CASSDIAISYNSPLHF. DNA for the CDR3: TGTGCCAGCAGTGATATAGCAATCTCCTATAATTCACCCCTCCACTTT.

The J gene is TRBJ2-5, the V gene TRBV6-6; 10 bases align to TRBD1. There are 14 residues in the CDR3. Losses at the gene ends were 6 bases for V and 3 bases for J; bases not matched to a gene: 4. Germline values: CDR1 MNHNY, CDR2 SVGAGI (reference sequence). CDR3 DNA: TGTGCCAGCAGGTTAGGACAGGGGGAAGAGACCCAGTACTTC. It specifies CASRLGQGEETQYF.

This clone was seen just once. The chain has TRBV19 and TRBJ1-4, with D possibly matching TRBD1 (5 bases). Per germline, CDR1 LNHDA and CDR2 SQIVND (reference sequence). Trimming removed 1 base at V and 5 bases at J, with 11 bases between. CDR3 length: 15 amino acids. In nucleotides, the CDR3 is TGTGCCAGTAGTATAGCTTGGGGGGGGAATGAAAAACTGTTTTTT. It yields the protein CASSIAWGGNEKLFF.

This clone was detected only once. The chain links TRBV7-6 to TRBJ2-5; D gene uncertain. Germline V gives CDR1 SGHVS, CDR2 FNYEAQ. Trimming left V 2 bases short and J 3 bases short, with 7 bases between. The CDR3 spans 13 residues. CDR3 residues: CASSLYAEETQYF. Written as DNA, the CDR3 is TGTGCCAGCAGCTTATACGCGGAAGAGACCCAGTACTTC.

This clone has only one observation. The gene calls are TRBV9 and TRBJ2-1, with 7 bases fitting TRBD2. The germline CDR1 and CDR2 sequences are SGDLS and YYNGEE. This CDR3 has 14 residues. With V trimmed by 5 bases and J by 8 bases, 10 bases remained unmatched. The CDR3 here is CASSLRSGRDEQFF. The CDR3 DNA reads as TGTGCCAGCAGTCTTCGATCAGGGAGGGATGAGCAGTTCTTC.

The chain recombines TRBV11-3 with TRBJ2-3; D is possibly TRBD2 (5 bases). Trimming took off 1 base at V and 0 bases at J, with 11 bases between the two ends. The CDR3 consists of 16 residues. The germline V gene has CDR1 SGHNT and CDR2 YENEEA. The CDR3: CASSLVLAESTDTQYF. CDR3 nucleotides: TGTGCCAGCAGCTTAGTCCTAGCAGAAAGCACAGATACGCAGTATTTT.

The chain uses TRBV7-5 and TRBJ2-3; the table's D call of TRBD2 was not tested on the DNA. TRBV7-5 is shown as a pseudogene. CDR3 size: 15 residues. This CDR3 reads CARSLAYYSSDTQYF. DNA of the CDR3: TGTGCCAGAAGCTTAGCGTACTATTCTTCAGATACGCAGTATTTT.

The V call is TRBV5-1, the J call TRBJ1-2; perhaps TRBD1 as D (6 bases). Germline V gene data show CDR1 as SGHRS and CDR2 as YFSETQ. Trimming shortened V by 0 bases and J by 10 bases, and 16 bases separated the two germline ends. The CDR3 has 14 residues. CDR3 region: CASSLGTTQGDYTF. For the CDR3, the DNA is TGCGCCAGCAGCTTGGGAACGACACAGGGAGACTACACCTTC.

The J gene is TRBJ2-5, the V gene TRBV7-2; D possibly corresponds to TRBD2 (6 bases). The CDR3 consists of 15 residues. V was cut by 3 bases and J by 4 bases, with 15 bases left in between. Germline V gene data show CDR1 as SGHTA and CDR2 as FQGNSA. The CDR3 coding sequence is TGTGCCAGCAGCTTGGTCACTAGTAGCGGAGAGACCCAGTACTTC. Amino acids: CASSLVTSSGETQYF.

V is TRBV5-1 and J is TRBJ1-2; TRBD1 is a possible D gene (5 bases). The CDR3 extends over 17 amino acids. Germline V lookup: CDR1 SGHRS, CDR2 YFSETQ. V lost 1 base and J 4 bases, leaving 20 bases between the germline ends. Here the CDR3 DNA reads TGCGCCAGCAGCTTGTCATCCCGGGGGGGAATCGGCTATGGCTACACCTTC. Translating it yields CASSLSSRGGIGYGYTF.

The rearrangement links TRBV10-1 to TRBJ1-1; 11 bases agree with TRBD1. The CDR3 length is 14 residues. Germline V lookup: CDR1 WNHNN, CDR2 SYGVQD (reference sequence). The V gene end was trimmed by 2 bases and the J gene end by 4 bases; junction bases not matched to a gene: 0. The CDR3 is CASSEGTGGTEAFF. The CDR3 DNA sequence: TGCGCCAGCAGTGAGGGGACAGGGGGCACTGAAGCTTTCTTT.

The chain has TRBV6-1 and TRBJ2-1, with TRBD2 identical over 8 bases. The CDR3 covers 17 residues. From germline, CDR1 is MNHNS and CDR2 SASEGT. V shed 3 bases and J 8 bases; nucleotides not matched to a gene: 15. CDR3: CASSDSTGTRSLYEQFF. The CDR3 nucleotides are TGTGCCAGCAGTGATTCAACCGGGACTAGATCATTGTATGAGCAGTTCTTC.

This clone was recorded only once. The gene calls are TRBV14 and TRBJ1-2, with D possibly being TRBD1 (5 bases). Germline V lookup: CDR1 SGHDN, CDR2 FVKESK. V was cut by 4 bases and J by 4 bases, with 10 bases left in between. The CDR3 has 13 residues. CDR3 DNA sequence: TGTGCCAGCAGCCCTCCAGGGATCTATGGCTACACCTTC. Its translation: CASSPPGIYGYTF.

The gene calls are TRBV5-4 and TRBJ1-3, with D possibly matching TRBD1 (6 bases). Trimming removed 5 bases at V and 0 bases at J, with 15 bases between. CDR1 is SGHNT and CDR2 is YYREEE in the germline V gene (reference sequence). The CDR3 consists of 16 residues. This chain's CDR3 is CASRKDSMSSGNTIYF. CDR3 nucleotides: TGTGCCAGCAGAAAGGACAGTATGTCCTCTGGAAACACCATATATTTT.

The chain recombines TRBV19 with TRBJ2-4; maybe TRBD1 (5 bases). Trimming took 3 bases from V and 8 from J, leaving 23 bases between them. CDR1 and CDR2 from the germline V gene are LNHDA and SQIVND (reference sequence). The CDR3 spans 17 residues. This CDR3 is CASSIMGGAGTSDIQYF. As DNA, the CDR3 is TGTGCCAGTAGTATCATGGGTGGGGCAGGAACCTCGGACATTCAGTACTTC.

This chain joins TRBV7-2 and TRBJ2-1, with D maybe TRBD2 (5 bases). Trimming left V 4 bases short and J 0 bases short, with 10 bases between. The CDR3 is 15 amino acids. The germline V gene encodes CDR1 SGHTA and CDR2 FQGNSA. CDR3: CASSSIRDSYNEQFF. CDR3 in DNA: TGTGCCAGCAGCTCAATCCGGGACTCCTACAATGAGCAGTTCTTC.

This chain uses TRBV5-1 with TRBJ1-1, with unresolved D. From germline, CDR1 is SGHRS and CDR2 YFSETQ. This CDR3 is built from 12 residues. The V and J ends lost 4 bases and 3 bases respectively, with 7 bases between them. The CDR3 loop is CASSTYDTEAFF. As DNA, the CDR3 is TGCGCCAGCAGCACTTACGACACTGAAGCTTTCTTT.

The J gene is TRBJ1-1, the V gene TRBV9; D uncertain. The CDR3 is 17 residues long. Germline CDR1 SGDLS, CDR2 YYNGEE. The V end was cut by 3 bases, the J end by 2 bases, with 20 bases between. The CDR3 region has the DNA TGTGCCAGCAGCGCAGAGGCAAAGACGACGGCCAACACTGAAGCTTTCTTT. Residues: CASSAEAKTTANTEAFF.

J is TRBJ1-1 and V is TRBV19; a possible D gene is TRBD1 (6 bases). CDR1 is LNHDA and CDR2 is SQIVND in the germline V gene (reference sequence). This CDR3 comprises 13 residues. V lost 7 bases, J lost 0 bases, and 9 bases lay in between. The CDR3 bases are TGTGCCAGTAATACAGGGCTGAACACTGAAGCTTTCTTT. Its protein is CASNTGLNTEAFF.

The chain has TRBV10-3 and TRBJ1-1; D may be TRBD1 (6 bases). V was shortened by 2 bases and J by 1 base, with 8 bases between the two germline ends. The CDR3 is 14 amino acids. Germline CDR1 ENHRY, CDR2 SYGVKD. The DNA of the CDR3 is TGTGCCATCAGTGAGACAGGGCAGAACACTGAAGCTTTCTTT. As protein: CAISETGQNTEAFF.

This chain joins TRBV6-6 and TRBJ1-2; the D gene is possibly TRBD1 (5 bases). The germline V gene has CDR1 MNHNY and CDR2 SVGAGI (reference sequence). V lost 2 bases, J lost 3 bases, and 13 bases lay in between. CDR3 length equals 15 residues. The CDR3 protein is CASSYSREAHYGYTF. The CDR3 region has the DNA TGTGCCAGCAGTTACAGCAGGGAGGCGCACTATGGCTACACCTTC.

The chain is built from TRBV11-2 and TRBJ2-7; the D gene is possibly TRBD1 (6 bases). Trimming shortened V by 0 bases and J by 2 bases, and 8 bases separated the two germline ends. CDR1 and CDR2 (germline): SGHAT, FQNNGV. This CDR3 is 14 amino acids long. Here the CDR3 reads CASSLDRGTYEQYV. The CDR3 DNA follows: TGTGCCAGCAGCTTAGACAGGGGTACCTACGAGCAGTACGTC.

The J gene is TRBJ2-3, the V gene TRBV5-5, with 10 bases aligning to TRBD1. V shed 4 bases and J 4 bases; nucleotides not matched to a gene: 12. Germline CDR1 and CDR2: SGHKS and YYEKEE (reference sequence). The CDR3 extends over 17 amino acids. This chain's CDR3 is CASSPPGGQGVSDTQYF. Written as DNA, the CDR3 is TGTGCCAGCAGCCCCCCCGGAGGACAGGGGGTTTCAGATACGCAGTATTTT.

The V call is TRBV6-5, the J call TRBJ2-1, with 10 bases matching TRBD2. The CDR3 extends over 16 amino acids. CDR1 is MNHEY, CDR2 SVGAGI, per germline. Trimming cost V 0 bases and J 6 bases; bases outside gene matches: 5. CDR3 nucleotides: TGTGCCAGCAGTTACTCGATAGCGGGAGGTAGCAATGAGCAGTTCTTC. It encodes CASSYSIAGGSNEQFF.

The CDR3 nucleotides read TGCGCCAGCAGCCAAGAGATTCCGGGAAGCATGGCTGAAGCTTTCTTT. This gives the protein CASSQEIPGSMAEAFF. The genes are TRBV4-1 and TRBJ1-1; D unresolved. The CDR3 totals 16 residues. Trimming removed 0 bases at V and 6 bases at J, with 17 bases between. Per the germline V gene, CDR1 is MGHRA and CDR2 is YSYEKL.

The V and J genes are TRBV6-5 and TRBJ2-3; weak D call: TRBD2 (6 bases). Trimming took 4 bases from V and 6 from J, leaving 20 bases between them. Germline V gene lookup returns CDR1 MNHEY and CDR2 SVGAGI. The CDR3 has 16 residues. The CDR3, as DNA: TGTGCCAGCAGTTTGACGGACCCCGGGGGAGTTGATACGCAGTATTTT. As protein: CASSLTDPGGVDTQYF.

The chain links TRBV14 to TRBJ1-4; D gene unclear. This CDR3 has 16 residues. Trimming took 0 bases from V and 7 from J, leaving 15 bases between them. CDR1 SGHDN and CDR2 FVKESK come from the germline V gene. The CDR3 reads CASSQEFVSPSEKLFF. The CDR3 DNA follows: TGTGCCAGCAGCCAAGAGTTTGTCTCGCCTAGTGAAAAACTGTTTTTT.

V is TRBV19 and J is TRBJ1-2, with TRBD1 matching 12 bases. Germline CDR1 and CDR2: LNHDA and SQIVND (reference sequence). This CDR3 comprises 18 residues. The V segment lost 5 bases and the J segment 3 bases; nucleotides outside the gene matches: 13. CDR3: CASSVLGTGGARDYGYTF. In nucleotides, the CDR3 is TGTGCCAGTAGTGTCCTCGGGACAGGGGGCGCGCGGGACTATGGCTACACCTTC.